This TCR beta chain is drawn from a study of cytomegalovirus exposure and HLA in healthy donors. The overall study: About 80 million unique TCRs from HLA-typed donors made up an early data release.

CDR3 length: 14 residues. The germline V and J ends were trimmed by 2 bases and 7 bases, with 12 bases remaining between them. Per germline, CDR1 WSHSY and CDR2 SAAADI. PCR primers comprised 60 Vbeta and 13 Jbeta primers. Sequencing was performed with immunoSEQ multiplex PCR; in TCRdb, only in-frame clones are kept and a portion is missing. The table records more than 80,000 clones, 65% to 80% of them present only once. Material: PBMCs. The rearrangement uses TRBV10-2 and TRBJ2-1; maybe TRBD1 (5 bases). The receptor was derived from a human donor in good health. CDR3 in amino acids: CASSEPIWTNEQFF. The DNA for the CDR3 is TGCGCCAGCAGTGAGCCCATTTGGACAAATGAGCAGTTCTTC.